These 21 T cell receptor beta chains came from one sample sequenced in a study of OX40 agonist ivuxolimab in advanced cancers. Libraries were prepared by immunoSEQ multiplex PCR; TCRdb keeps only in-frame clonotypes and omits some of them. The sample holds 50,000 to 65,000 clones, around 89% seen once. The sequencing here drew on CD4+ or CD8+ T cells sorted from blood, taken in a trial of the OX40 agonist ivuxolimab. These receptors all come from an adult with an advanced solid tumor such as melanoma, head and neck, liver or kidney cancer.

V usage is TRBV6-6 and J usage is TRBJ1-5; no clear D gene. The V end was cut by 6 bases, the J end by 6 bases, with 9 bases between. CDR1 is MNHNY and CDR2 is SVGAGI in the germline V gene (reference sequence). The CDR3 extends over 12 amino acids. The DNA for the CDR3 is TGTGCCAGCAGGAACCTCGTTCAGCCCCAGCATTTT. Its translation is CASRNLVQPQHF.

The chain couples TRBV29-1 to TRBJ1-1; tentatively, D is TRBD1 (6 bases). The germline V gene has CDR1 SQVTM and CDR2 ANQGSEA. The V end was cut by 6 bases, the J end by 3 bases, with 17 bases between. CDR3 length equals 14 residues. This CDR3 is CSVAGQKLDTEAFF. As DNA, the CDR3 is TGCAGCGTGGCCGGACAGAAACTCGACACTGAAGCTTTCTTT. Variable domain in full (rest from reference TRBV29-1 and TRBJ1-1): SAVISQKPSRDICQRGTSLTIQCQVDSQVTMMFWYRQQPGQSLTLIATANQGSEATYESGFVIDKFPISRPNLTFSTLTVSNMSPEDSSIYLCSVAGQKLDTEAFFGQGTRLTVV.

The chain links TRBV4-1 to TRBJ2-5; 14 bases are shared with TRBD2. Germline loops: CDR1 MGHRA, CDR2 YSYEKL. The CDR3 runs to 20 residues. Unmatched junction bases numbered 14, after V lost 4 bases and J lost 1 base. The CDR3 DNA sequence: TGCGCCAGCAGCCCCCGAAGGGGGACTAGCGGGGGCGGTTCCCAAGAGACCCAGTACTTC. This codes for CASSPRRGTSGGGSQETQYF.

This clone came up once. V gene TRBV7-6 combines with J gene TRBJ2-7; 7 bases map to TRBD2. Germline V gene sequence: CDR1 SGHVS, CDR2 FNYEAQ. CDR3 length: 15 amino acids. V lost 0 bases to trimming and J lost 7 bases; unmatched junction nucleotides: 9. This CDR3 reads CASSLATTSGGEQYF. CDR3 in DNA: TGTGCCAGCAGCTTAGCGACCACGTCGGGGGGTGAGCAGTACTTC.

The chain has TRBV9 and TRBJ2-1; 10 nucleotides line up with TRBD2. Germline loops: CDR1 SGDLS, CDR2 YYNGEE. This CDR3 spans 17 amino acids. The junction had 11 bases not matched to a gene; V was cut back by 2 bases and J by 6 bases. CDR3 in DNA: TGTGCCAGCAGCGTGCGGGCTAGCGGGAGCGGGGTCAATGAGCAGTTCTTC. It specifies CASSVRASGSGVNEQFF.

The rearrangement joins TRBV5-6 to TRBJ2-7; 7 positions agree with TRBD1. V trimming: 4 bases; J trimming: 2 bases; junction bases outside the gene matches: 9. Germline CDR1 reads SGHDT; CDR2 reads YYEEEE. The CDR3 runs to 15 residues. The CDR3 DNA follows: TGTGCCAGCAGCCGGACCGGGACAGCGACCTACGAGCAGTACTTC. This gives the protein CASSRTGTATYEQYF.

The CDR3 loop is CASSTEGNTEAFF. DNA of the CDR3: TGTGCCAGTAGCACAGAGGGGAACACTGAAGCTTTCTTT. This chain uses TRBV19 with TRBJ1-1; no reliable D call. CDR3 length: 13 amino acids. V gave up 6 bases and J gave up 1 base, with 9 bases separating them. Germline V gives CDR1 LNHDA, CDR2 SQIVND (reference sequence).

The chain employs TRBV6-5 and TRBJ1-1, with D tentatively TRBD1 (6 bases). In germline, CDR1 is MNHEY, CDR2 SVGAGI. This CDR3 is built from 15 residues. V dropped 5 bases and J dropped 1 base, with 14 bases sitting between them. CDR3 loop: CASSRPGHKNTEAFF. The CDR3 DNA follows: TGTGCCAGCAGTCGTCCGGGACACAAGAACACTGAAGCTTTCTTT.

The CDR3 spells CASSLTGNTEAFF. The CDR3 DNA reads TGCGCCAGCAGCCTAACAGGGAACACTGAAGCTTTCTTT. The chain joins TRBV23-1 to TRBJ1-1; a weak D match, TRBD1 (5 bases). TRBV23-1 is flagged as an ORF with uncertain function. Between the trimmed V and J ends, which lost 6 bases and 1 base, there was a span of 9 bases. There are 13 residues in the CDR3.

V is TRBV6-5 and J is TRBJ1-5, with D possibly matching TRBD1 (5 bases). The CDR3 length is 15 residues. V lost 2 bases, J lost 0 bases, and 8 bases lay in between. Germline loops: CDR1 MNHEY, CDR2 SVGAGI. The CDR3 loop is CASSYGGGSNQPQHF. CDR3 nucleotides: TGTGCCAGCAGTTACGGTGGGGGTAGCAATCAGCCCCAGCATTTT.

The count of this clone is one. CDR3 loop: CATSGSPGNTIYF. CDR3 sequence (DNA): TGTGCCACCTCAGGGAGCCCTGGAAACACCATATATTTT. The chain uses TRBV19 and TRBJ1-3, with D possibly TRBD1 on 5 matching bases. V was clipped by 10 bases and J by 2 bases, with 12 bases between them. The CDR3 runs 13 residues. Per the germline V gene, CDR1 is LNHDA and CDR2 is SQIVND (reference sequence).

Written as DNA, the CDR3 is TGTGCCATCAGTGAGTCAAGGGGCTCTCAAGAGACCCAGTACTTC. It is translated as CAISESRGSQETQYF. This chain uses TRBV10-3 with TRBJ2-5; tentatively, D is TRBD1 (5 bases). The germline V gene has CDR1 ENHRY and CDR2 SYGVKD. V was trimmed by 0 bases and J by 2 bases, leaving 10 bases between them. The CDR3 has 15 residues.

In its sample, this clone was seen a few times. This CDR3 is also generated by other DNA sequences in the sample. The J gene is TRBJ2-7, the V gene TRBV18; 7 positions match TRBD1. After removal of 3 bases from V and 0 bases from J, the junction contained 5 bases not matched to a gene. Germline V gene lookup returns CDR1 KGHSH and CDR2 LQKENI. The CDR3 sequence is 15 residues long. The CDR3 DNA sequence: TGTGCCAGCTCACCTCCGACAGGGTTCTCCTACGAGCAGTACTTC. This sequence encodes CASSPPTGFSYEQYF.

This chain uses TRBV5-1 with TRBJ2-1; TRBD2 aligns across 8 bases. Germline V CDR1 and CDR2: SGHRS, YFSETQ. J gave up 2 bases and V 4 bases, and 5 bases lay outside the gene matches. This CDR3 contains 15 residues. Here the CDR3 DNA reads TGCGCCAGCAGCCCGACTAGCGAAACCTACAATGAGCAGTTCTTC. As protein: CASSPTSETYNEQFF.

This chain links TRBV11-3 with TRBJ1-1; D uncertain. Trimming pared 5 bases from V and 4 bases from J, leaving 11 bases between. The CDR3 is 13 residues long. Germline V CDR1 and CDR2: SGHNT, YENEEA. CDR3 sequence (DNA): TGTGCCAGCAGCCCTAACTTGGGCACTGAAGCTTTCTTT. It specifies CASSPNLGTEAFF.

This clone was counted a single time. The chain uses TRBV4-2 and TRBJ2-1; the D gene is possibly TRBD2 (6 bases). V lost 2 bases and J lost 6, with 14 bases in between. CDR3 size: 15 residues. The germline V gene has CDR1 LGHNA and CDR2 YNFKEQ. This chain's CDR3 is CASSQSSGVGNEQFF. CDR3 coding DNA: TGTGCCAGCAGCCAAAGCTCGGGAGTCGGCAATGAGCAGTTCTTC.

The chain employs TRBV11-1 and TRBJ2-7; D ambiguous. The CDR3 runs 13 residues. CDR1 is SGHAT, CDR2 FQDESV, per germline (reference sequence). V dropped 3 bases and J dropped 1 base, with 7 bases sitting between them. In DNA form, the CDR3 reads TGTGCCAGCAGCTTCCCCGGGTCCTACGAGCAGTACTTC. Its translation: CASSFPGSYEQYF.

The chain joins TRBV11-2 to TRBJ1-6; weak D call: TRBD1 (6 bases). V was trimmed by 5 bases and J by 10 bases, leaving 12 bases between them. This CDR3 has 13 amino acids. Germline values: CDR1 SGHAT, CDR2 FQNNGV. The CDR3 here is CASSLQGWSPLHF. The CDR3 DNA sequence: TGTGCCAGCAGCCTACAGGGTTGGTCACCCCTCCACTTT.

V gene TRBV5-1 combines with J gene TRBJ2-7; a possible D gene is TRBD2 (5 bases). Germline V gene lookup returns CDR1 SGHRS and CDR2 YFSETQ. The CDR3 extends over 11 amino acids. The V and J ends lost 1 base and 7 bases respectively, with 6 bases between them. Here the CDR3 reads CASSLPGEQYF. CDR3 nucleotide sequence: TGCGCCAGCAGCTTGCCGGGGGAGCAGTACTTC.

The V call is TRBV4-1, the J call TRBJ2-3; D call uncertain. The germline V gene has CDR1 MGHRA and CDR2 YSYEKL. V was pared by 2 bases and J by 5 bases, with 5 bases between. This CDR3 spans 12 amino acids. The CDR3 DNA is TGCGCCAGCAGCCAACCGCTAGATACGCAGTATTTT. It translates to CASSQPLDTQYF.

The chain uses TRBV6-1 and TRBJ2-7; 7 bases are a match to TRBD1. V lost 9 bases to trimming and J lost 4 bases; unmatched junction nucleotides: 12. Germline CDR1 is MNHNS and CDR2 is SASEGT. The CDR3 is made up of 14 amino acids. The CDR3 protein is CASWEGGNRYEQYF. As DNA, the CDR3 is TGTGCCAGTTGGGAAGGGGGCAATAGGTACGAGCAGTACTTC.